A single sample is the source of the 6 T cell receptor beta chains below, sequenced in a study of shared T cell receptors in the human thymus. Libraries were prepared by immunoSEQ multiplex PCR; TCRdb keeps only in-frame clonotypes and omits some of them. The table shows 500,000 to 550,000 clones, with 70% to 80% occurring only once. The sample was also linked to a second study, of human thymus T cells.

Sequenced input: thymocytes. The receptor set was obtained from a boy under three years old with a congenital heart defect.

The chain employs TRBV2 and TRBJ2-4; no firm D call. V lost 7 bases and J 1 base, leaving 17 bases between the germline ends. The length of the CDR3 is 16 residues. Germline CDR1 is SNHLY and CDR2 is FYNNEI. CDR3: CASTGPDPTAKNIQYF. DNA of the CDR3: TGTGCCAGCACGGGTCCCGATCCCACTGCCAAAAACATTCAGTACTTC.

The gene calls are TRBV9 and TRBJ2-3; TRBD2 aligns across 8 bases. Germline-derived CDR1 and CDR2 are SGDLS and YYNGEE. The trim removed 4 bases at V and 4 bases at J, leaving 11 bases unmatched. This CDR3 is 16 amino acids long. The CDR3 sequence: CASSPRTSRVADTQYF. CDR3 bases: TGTGCCAGCAGCCCCCGGACTAGCCGAGTCGCAGATACGCAGTATTTT.

This chain connects TRBV7-9 to TRBJ1-1, with 10 bases matching TRBD1. This CDR3 has 16 amino acids. The V gene end was trimmed by 5 bases and the J gene end by 7 bases; junction bases not matched to a gene: 13. Germline CDR1 and CDR2: SEHNR and FQNEAQ (reference sequence). The CDR3 loop is CASSQERQGAVGEAFF. CDR3 DNA: TGTGCCAGCAGCCAAGAGAGACAGGGGGCGGTTGGTGAAGCTTTCTTT. Based on the CDR3 plus reference TRBV7-9 and TRBJ1-1, the full variable domain is DTGVSQNPRHKITKRGQNVTFRCDPISEHNRLYWYRQTLGQGPEFLTYFQNEAQLEKSRLLSDRFSAERPKGSFSTLEIQRTEQGDSAMYLCASSQERQGAVGEAFFGQGTRLTVV.

The CDR3 bases are TGTGCCAGCAGTGAAGAAACTAGCGGGCAAGACAATGAGCAGTTCTTC. Encoded protein: CASSEETSGQDNEQFF. The chain links TRBV6-1 to TRBJ2-1; 9 positions agree with TRBD2. The V gene's germline CDR1 is MNHNS and CDR2 SASEGT. The J segment lost 5 bases and the V segment lost 1 base, leaving 6 bases of the junction unmatched. CDR3 length: 16 residues.

The V and J genes are TRBV2 and TRBJ2-6; D possibly corresponds to TRBD1 (6 bases). The CDR3 is made up of 17 amino acids. V lost 3 bases and J 1 base, leaving 13 bases between the germline ends. Germline-derived CDR1 and CDR2 are SNHLY and FYNNEI. The CDR3 loop is CASSEEDSRSGANVLTF. CDR3 DNA sequence: TGTGCCAGCAGTGAGGAGGACAGCCGATCTGGGGCCAACGTCCTGACTTTC.

The chain is built from TRBV6-5 and TRBJ1-3; D is perhaps TRBD1 (5 bases). CDR3 size: 15 residues. Germline V gene lookup returns CDR1 MNHEY and CDR2 SVGAGI. V was shortened by 0 bases and J by 3 bases, with 9 bases between the two germline ends. The chain's CDR3 is CASSYSRQIGNTIYF. DNA of the CDR3: TGTGCCAGCAGTTACTCGCGACAGATTGGAAACACCATATATTTT.